This record covers a single T cell receptor (beta chain). What it binds is not known. This record comes from a study of cytomegalovirus exposure and HLA in healthy donors. The study, taken as a whole, reports: Roughly even sequencing depth across donors was the assumption behind the presence/absence analyses.

V shed 1 base and J 0 bases; nucleotides not matched to a gene: 6. The length of the CDR3 is 17 residues. The V gene's germline CDR1 is MNHEY and CDR2 SMNVEV (reference sequence). The PCR employed 60 Vbeta primers together with 13 Jbeta primers. The table came from immunoSEQ multiplex PCR; TCRdb's copy has only in-frame clones and leaves some out. The data show over 200,000 clones, around 73% seen once. The sequenced sample consisted of PBMCs. The rearrangement links TRBV27 to TRBJ2-1; 7 bases agree with TRBD2. This clonotype was obtained from a male donor in good health and CMV-seronegative. CDR3: CASSLLGGGRSYNEQFF. CDR3 in DNA: TGTGCCAGCAGTTTATTGGGCGGGGGTCGCTCCTACAATGAGCAGTTCTTC.